What follows is one TCR beta chain and its context. The antigen is unknown. The germline CDR1 and CDR2 sequences are MGHRA and YSYEKL. J gave up 3 bases and V 1 base, and 5 bases lay outside the gene matches. The length of the CDR3 is 15 residues. This sample's time point: week 35, safety follow-up. The investigators gave 300 ug of mutant IDH1 20-mer peptide in each vaccine dose, together with topical imiquimod. Clones were read by immunoSEQ multiplex PCR, and TCRdb kept only the in-frame ones, dropping some. Of about 64,000 clones in the sample, 60% to 75% were seen once. These data come from a study of a mutant IDH1 vaccine in newly diagnosed glioma.

The TCR originated in a man aged 45-60 years with glioma. This chain joins TRBV4-1 and TRBJ2-7; TRBD1 agrees at 8 bases. The sample in question was PBMCs, obtained from a glioma patient whose treatment included an IDH1 peptide vaccine. The chain's CDR3 is CASSQGDRSNYEQYF. Written as DNA, the CDR3 is TGCGCCAGCAGCCAAGGGGACAGGTCCAACTACGAGCAGTACTTC.